This T cell receptor (beta chain) was identified in a study of T cell changes during pregnancy in multiple sclerosis. The junction had 11 bases not matched to a gene; V was cut back by 4 bases and J by 7 bases. The CDR3 is 17 residues long. Per the germline V gene, CDR1 is SGHRS and CDR2 is YFSETQ. Data came from immunoSEQ multiplex PCR; TCRdb stores just in-frame clones and leaves some out. The sample records approximately 70,000 clones, around 90% being singletons. The rearrangement uses TRBV5-1 and TRBJ2-1; 13 bases are a match to TRBD2. Sequences were derived from peripheral blood, sampled in the first trimester of pregnancy. The source of this sequence is a female donor in good health, enrolled as a control in a pregnancy study. This CDR3 is CASSPGLAGVTGNEQFF. The CDR3 DNA sequence: TGCGCCAGCAGCCCTGGACTAGCGGGAGTAACTGGGAATGAGCAGTTCTTC. Filled out from reference TRBV5-1 and TRBJ2-1, the complete variable domain reads KAGVTQTPRYLIKTRGQQVTLSCSPISGHRSVSWYQQTPGQGLQFLFEYFSETQRNKGNFPGRFSGRQFSNSRSEMNVSTLELGDSALYLCASSPGLAGVTGNEQFFGPGTRLTVL.